This TCR beta chain is from a study of response to subunit inactivated influenza vaccine. TCRdb passed the RT-PCR reads through MiXCR, listing each CDR3 protein once. Of some 500,000 distinct CDR3 sequences listed, approximately 15% are singletons. From germline, CDR1 is LGHNA and CDR2 YSLEER. The CDR3 sequence is 16 residues long. Trimming at V came to 1 base and at J to 4 bases, leaving 1 base not matched to a gene. Sequencing used CD4+ T cells sorted from PBMCs, obtained about 23 months after vaccination. The rearrangement uses TRBV4-3 and TRBJ2-2; 12 bases map to TRBD2. The receptor's source is a man aged 50 to 69 who received an inactivated influenza vaccine. Here the CDR3 reads CASSQGTSGATGELFF. Here the CDR3 DNA reads TGCGCCAGCAGCCAAGGGACTAGCGGGGCCACCGGGGAGCTGTTTTTT.